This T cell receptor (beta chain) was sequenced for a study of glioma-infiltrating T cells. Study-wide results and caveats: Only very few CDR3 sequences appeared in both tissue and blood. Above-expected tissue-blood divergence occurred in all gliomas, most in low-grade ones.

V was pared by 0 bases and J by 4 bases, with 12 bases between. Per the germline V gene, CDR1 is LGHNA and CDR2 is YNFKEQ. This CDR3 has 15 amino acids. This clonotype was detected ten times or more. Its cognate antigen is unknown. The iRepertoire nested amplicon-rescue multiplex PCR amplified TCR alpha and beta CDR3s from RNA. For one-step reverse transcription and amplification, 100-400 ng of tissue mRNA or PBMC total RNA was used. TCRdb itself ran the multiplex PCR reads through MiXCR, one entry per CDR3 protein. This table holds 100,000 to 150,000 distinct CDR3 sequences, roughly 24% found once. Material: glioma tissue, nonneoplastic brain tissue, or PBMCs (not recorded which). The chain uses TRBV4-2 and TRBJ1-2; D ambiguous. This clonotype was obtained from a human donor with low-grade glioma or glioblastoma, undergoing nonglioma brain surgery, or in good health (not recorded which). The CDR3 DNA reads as TGTGCCAGCAGCCAAGACGATGTGGGCGGCTATGGCTACACCTTC. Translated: CASSQDDVGGYGYTF.